The clone carrying this TCR beta chain was detected only a few times. Its matching antigen is unknown. This entry is derived from a study of T-cell reconstitution after alpha-beta-depleted transplantation in children. Findings of the study overall: A year had passed since transplant, and T-cell counts and diversity by then came mostly from newly produced T cells.

Trimming cost V 6 bases and J 2 bases; bases outside gene matches: 6. Germline values: CDR1 MNHEY, CDR2 SMNVEV (reference sequence). The CDR3 covers 15 residues. During its preparation, the TCRbeta library received unique molecular identifiers. TCRdb reprocessed the PCR reads with MiXCR, giving one entry per CDR3 protein. The profile shows about 290,000 distinct CDR3 sequences, over 7.5% of them singletons. The receptor comes from a female patient between 2 and 15 years old who had a stem cell transplant for Fanconi anemia, so the T cells may come from the graft donor. The chain employs TRBV27 and TRBJ2-1; the match to TRBD2 covers 8 bases. Material: peripheral blood, obtained 360 days after TCRalphabeta/CD19-depleted stem cell transplant. CDR3 sequence: CASSPEAGAYNEQFF. The DNA of the CDR3 is TGTGCCAGCAGCCCAGAAGCGGGAGCCTACAATGAGCAGTTCTTC.